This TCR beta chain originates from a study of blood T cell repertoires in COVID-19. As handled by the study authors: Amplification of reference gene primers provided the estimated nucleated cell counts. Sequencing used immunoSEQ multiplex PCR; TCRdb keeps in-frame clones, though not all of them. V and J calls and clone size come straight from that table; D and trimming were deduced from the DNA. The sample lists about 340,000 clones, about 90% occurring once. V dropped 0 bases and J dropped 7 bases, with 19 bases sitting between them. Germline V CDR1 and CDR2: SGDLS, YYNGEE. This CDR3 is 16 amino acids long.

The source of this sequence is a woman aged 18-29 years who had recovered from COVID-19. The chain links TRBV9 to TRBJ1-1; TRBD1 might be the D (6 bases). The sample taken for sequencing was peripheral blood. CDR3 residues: CASSVGHGRGVGEAFF. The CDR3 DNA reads TGTGCCAGCAGCGTAGGTCATGGCAGGGGAGTTGGTGAAGCTTTCTTT.